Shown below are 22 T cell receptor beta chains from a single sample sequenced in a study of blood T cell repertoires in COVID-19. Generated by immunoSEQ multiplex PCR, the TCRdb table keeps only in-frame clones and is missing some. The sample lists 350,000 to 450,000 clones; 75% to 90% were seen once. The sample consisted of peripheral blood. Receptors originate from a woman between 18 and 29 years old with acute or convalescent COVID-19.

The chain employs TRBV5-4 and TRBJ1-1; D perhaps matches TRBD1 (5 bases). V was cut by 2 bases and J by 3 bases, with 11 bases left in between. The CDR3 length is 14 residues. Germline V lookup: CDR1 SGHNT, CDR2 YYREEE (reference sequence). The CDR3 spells CASSFDRGDTEAFF. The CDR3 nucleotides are TGTGCCAGCAGCTTTGATAGGGGTGACACTGAAGCTTTCTTT.

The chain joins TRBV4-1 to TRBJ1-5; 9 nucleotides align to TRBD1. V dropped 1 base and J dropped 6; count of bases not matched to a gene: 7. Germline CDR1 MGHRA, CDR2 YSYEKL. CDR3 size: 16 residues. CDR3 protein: CASSQVWTGERQPQHF. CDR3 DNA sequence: TGCGCCAGCAGCCAAGTTTGGACAGGGGAACGTCAGCCCCAGCATTTT.

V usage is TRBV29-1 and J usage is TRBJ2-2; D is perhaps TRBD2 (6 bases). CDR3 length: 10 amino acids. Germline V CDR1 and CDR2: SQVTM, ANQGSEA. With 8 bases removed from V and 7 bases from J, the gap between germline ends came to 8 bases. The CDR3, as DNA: TGCAGCCGGAGGGGCGGGGAGCTGTTTTTT. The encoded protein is CSRRGGELFF.

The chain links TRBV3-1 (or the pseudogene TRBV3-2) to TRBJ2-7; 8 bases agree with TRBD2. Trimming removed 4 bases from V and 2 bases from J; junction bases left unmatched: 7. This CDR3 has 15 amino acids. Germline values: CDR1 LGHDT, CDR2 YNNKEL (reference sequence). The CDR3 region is CASSPELAVAYEQYF. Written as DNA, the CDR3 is TGTGCCAGCAGCCCTGAACTAGCGGTGGCCTACGAGCAGTACTTC.

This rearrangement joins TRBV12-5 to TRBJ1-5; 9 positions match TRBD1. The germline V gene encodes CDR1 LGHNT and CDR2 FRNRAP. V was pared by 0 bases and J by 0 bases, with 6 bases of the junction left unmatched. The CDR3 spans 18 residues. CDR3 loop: CASGLVIRDRDSNQPQHF. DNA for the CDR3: TGTGCTAGTGGTTTGGTAATCCGGGACAGGGATAGCAATCAGCCCCAGCATTTT.

For the CDR3, the DNA is TGCAGCGCGGCCGGGACTAGCGGGTCCTACGAGCAGTACTTC. Its translation is CSAAGTSGSYEQYF. V gene TRBV29-1 combines with J gene TRBJ2-7; the match to TRBD2 covers 12 bases. CDR1 and CDR2 from the germline V gene are SQVTM and ANQGSEA. V was clipped by 7 bases and J by 1 base; unmatched bases: 5. The CDR3 spans 14 residues.

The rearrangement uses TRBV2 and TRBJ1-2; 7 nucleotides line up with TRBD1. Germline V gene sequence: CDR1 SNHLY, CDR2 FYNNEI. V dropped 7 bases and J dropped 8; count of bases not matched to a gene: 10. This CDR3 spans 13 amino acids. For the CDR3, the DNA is TGTGCCAGCAAGTTCGACAGGGACGAAGGCTACACCTTC. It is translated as CASKFDRDEGYTF.

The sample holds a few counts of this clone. In nucleotides, the CDR3 is TGTGCCAGCAGTCCGCAGGGACTTGAACAGCCCCAGCATTTT. It is translated as CASSPQGLEQPQHF. The chain carries TRBV28 and TRBJ1-5; D is possibly TRBD1 (5 bases). The CDR3 is 14 residues long. V lost 5 bases and J 7 bases, leaving 15 bases between the germline ends. CDR1 and CDR2 from the germline V gene are MDHEN and SYDVKM. Full variable domain (outside the CDR3, taken from reference TRBV28 and TRBJ1-5): DVKVTQSSRYLVKRTGEKVFLECVQDMDHENMFWYRQDPGLGLRLIYFSYDVKMKEKGDIPEGYSVSREKKERFSLILESASTNQTSMYLCASSPQGLEQPQHFGDGTRLSIL.

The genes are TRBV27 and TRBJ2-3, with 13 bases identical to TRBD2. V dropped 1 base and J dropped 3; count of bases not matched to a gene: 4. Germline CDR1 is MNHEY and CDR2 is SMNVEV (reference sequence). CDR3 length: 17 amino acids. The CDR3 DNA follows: TGTGCCAGCAGTTTATTAGGGACTAGCGGGGTTACAGATACGCAGTATTTT. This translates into CASSLLGTSGVTDTQYF.

CDR3 sequence: CASSLQGNTIYF. CDR3 coding DNA: TGTGCCAGCAGCTTACAGGGAAACACCATATATTTT. V and J are TRBV5-4 and TRBJ1-3; D gene unclear. V was shortened by 2 bases and J by 4 bases, with 4 bases between the two germline ends. The CDR3 runs 12 residues. Germline values: CDR1 SGHNT, CDR2 YYREEE (reference sequence).

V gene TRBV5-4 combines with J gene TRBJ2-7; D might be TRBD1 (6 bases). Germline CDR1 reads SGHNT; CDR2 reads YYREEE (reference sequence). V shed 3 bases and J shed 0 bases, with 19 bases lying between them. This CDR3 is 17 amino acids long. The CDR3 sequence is CASSSTPADRSSYEQYF. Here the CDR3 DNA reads TGTGCCAGCAGCTCCACCCCCGCTGACAGGAGCTCCTACGAGCAGTACTTC.

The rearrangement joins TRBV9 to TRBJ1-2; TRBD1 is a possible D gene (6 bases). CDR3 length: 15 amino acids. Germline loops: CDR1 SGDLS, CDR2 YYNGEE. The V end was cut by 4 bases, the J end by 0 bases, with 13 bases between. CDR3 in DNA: TGTGCCAGCAGCCTAAAGGACAGCCCTAACTATGGCTACACCTTC. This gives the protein CASSLKDSPNYGYTF. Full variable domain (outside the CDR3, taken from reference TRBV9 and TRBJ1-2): DSGVTQTPKHLITATGQRVTLRCSPRSGDLSVYWYQQSLDQGLQFLIQYYNGEERAKGNILERFSAQQFPDLHSELNLSSLELGDSALYFCASSLKDSPNYGYTFGSGTRLTVV.

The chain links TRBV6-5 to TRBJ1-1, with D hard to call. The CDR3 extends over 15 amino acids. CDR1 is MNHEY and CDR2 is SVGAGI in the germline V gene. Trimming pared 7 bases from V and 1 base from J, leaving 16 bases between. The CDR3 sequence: CASTHGEGRNTEAFF. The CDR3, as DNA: TGTGCCAGCACCCACGGGGAGGGAAGGAACACTGAAGCTTTCTTT.

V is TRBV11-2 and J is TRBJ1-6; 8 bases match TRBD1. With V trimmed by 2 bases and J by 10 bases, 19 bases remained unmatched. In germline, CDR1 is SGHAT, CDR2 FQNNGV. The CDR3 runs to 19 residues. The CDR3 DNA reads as TGTGCCAGCAGCTTAAAAGGAGCGGTCCCAGGGGGCTACGGATCACCCCTCCACTTT. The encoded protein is CASSLKGAVPGGYGSPLHF.

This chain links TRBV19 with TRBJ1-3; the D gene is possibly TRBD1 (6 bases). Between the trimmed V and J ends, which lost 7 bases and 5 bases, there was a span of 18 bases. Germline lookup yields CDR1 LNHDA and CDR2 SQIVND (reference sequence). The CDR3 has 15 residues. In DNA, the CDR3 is TGTGCCAGTACGAACAGGGCGTATCGGAGAAACACCATATATTTT. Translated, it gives CASTNRAYRRNTIYF.

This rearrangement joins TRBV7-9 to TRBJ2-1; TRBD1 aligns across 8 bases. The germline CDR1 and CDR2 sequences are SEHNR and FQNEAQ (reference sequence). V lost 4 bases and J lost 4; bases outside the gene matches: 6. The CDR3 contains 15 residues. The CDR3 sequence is CASSSGQESYNEQFF. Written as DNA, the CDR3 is TGTGCCAGCAGCTCGGGACAGGAATCTTACAATGAGCAGTTCTTC.

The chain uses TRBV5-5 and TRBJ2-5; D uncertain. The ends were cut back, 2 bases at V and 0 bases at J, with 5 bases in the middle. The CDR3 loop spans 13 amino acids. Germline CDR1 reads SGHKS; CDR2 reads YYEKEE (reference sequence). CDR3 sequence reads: CASSFLDQETQYF. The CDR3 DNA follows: TGTGCCAGCAGCTTCTTAGACCAAGAGACCCAGTACTTC.

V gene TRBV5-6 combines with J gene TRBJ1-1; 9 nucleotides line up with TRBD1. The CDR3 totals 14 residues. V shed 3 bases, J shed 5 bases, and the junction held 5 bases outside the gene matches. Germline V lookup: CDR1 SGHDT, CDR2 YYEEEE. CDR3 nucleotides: TGTGCCAGCAGCTGGGGGACAGGGAGTACTGAAGCTTTCTTT. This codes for CASSWGTGSTEAFF.

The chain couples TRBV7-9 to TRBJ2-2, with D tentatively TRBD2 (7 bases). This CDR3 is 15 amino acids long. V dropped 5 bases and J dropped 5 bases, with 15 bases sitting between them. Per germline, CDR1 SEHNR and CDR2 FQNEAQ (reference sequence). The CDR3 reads CASSPVQGGTGELFF. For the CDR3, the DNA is TGTGCCAGCAGCCCCGTACAGGGAGGGACCGGGGAGCTGTTTTTT. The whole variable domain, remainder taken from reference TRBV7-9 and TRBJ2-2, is DTGVSQNPRHKITKRGQNVTFRCDPISEHNRLYWYRQTLGQGPEFLTYFQNEAQLEKSRLLSDRFSAERPKGSFSTLEIQRTEQGDSAMYLCASSPVQGGTGELFFGEGSRLTVL.

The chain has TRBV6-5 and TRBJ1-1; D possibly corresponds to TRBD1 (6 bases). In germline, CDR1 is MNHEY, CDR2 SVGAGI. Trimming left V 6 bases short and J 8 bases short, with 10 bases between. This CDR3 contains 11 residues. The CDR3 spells CASRLGTEAFF. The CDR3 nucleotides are TGTGCCAGCAGGTTGGGGACAGAAGCTTTCTTT.

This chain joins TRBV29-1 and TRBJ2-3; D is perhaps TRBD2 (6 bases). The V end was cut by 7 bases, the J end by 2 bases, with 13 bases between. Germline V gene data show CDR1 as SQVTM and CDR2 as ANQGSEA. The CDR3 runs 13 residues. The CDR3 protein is CSGRRGNTDTQYF. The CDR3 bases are TGCAGCGGTCGTCGGGGGAACACAGATACGCAGTATTTT.

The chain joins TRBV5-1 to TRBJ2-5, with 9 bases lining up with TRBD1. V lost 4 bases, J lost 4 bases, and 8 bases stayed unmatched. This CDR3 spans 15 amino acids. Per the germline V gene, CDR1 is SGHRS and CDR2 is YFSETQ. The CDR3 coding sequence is TGCGCCAGCAGCCCACAGGGGGCGGGAGTAGAGACCCAGTACTTC. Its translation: CASSPQGAGVETQYF.